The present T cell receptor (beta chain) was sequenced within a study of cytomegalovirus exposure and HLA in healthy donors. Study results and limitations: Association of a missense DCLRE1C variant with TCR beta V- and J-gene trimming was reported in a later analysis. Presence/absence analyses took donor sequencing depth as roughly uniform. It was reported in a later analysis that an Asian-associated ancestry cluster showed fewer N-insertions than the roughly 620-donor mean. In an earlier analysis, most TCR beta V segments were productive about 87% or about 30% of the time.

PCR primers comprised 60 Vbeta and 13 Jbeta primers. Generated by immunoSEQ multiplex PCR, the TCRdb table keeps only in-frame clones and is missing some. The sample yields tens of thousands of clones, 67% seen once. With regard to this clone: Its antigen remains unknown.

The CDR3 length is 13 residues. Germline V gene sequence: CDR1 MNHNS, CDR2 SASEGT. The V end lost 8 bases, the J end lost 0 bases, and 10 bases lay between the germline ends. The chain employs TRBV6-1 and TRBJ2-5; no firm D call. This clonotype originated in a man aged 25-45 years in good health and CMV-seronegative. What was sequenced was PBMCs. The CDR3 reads CASGWPYQETQYF. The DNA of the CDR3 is TGTGCCAGCGGTTGGCCGTACCAAGAGACCCAGTACTTC.